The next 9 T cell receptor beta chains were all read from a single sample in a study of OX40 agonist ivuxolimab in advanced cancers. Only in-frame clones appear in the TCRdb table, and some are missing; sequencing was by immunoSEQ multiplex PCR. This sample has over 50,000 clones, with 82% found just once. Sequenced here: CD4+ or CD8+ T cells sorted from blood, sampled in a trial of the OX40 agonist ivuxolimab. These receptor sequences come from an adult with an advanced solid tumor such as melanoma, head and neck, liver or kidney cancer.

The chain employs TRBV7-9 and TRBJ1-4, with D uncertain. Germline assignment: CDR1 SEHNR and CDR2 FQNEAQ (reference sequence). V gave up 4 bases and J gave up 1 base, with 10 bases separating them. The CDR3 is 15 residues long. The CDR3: CASSSRVRTNEKLFF. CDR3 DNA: TGTGCCAGCAGCTCCCGGGTACGAACTAATGAAAAACTGTTTTTT. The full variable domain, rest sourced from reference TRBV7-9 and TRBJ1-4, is DTGVSQNPRHKITKRGQNVTFRCDPISEHNRLYWYRQTLGQGPEFLTYFQNEAQLEKSRLLSDRFSAERPKGSFSTLEIQRTEQGDSAMYLCASSSRVRTNEKLFFGSGTQLSVL.

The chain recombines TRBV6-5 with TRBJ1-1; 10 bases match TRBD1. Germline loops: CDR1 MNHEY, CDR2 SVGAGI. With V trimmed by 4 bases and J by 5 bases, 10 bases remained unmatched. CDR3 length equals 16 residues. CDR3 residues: CASSFPGTGARTEAFF. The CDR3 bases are TGTGCCAGCAGTTTTCCCGGGACAGGGGCGAGGACTGAAGCTTTCTTT.

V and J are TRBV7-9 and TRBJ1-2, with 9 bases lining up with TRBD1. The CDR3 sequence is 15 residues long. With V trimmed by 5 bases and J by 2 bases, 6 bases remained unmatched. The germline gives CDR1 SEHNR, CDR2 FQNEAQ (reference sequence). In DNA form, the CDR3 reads TGTGCCAGCAGCACGGGACAGGGAGCGAACTATGGCTACACCTTC. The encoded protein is CASSTGQGANYGYTF. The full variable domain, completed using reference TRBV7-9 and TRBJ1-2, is DTGVSQNPRHKITKRGQNVTFRCDPISEHNRLYWYRQTLGQGPEFLTYFQNEAQLEKSRLLSDRFSAERPKGSFSTLEIQRTEQGDSAMYLCASSTGQGANYGYTFGSGTRLTVV.

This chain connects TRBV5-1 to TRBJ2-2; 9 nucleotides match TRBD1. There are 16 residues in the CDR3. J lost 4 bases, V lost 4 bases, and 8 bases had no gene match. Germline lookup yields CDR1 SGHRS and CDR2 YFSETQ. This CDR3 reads CASSLYRDRVTGELFF. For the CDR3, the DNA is TGCGCCAGCAGCCTTTACCGGGACAGGGTCACCGGGGAGCTGTTTTTT.

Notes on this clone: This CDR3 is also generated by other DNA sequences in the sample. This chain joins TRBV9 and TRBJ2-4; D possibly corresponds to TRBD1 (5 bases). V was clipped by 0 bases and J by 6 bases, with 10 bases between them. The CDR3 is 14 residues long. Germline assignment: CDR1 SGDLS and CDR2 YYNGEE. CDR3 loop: CASSVAPDRNIQYF. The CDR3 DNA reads TGTGCCAGCAGCGTAGCCCCAGACAGAAACATTCAGTACTTC.

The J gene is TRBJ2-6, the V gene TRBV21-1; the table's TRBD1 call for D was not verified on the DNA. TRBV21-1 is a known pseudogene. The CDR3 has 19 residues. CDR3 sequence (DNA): TGTGCCAGCAGCAAAAGGACAGGGAACCTAAACTCTGGGGCCAACGTCCTGACTTTC. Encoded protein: CASSKRTGNLNSGANVLTF.

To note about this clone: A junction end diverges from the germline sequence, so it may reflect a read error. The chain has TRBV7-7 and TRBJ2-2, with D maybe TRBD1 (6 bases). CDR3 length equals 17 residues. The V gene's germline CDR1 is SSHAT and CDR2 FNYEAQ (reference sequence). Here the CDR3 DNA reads TGTGCTAGCAGCATTAGGGTGGGGACACCGAACACCGGGGAGCTGTTTTTT. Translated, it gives CASSIRVGTPNTGELFF.

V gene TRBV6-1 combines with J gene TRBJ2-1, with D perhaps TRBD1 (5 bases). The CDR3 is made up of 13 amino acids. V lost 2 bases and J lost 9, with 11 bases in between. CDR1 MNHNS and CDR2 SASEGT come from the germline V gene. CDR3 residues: CASSESLRGEQFF. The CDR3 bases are TGTGCCAGCAGTGAATCTTTAAGGGGTGAGCAGTTCTTC.

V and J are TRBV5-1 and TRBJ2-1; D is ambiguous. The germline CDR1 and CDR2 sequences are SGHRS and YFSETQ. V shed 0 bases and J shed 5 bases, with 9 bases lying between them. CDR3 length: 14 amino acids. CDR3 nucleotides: TGCGCCAGCAGCTTGGACGGTTCTGACAATGAGCAGTTCTTC. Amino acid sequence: CASSLDGSDNEQFF.